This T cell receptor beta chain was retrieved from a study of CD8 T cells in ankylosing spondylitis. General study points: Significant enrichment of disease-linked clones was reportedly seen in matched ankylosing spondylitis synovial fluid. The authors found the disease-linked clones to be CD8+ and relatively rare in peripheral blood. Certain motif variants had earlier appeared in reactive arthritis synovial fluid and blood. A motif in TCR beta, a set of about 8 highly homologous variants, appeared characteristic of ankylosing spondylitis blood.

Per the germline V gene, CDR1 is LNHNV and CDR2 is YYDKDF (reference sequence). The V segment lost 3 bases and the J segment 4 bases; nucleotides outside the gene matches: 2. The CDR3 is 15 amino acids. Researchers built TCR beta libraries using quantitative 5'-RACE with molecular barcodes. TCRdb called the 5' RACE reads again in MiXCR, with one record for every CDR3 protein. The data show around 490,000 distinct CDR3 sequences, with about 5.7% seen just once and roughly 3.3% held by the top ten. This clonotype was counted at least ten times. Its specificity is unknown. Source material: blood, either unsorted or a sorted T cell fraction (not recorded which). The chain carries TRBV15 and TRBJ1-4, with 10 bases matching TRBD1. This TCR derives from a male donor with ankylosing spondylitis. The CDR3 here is CATSRGTGDNEKLFF. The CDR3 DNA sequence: TGTGCCACCAGCAGGGGGACAGGGGATAATGAAAAACTGTTTTTT.